Each of the 27 T cell receptor beta chains below was sequenced from the same sample in a study of regulatory T cells in long-lasting Graves disease (dated by TCRdb to 2020 to 2022). Library preparation was by multiplex PCR. The sequencer was an Illumina HiSeq 4000. CDR3 regions were amplified by Arm-PCR with iRepertoire HTBI primers to construct TCR beta libraries. Starting from the raw public reads, TCRdb applied fastp trimming at Q25, assembled clones with MiXCR and retained in-frame beta chains. Each CDR3 protein gets just one entry, which takes the most common genes and DNA from the rows behind it. Here the sample has 400,000 to 450,000 distinct CDR3 sequences; approximately 16% occur a single time. Of the sample, about 10% falls within the top ten clones. In light of the paper, this sample's time point label describes: newly diagnosed GD, antithyroid drugs for less than 3 months. For both TCR sequencing and RNA sequencing, RNA was extracted from PBMCs in TRIzol.

The same data also went into a second study, on T cells in Graves' hyperthyroidism and ophthalmopathy.

The material sequenced was peripheral blood mononuclear cells (PBMCs), taken at new diagnosis, from a patient treated with antithyroid drugs. These receptors all stem from a young woman with Graves disease. Donor details come from another sample of the same person, matched by shared clones.

This clonotype was counted many times. The chain carries TRBV6-2 or TRBV6-3 and TRBJ1-4, with 7 nucleotides matching TRBD1. CDR1 and CDR2 from the germline V gene are MNHEY and SVGEGT. The V gene end was trimmed by 5 bases and the J gene end by 5 bases; junction bases not matched to a gene: 8. The CDR3 spans 15 residues. CDR3 coding DNA: TGTGCCAGCAGTGACCCACAGGGGATAAATGAAAAACTGTTTTTT. This encodes CASSDPQGINEKLFF.

This clonotype has a handful of counts. The chain is built from TRBV19 and TRBJ1-2; the D gene is possibly TRBD1 (6 bases). This CDR3 contains 17 residues. Germline V CDR1 and CDR2: LNHDA, SQIVND (reference sequence). Trimming stripped 3 bases from V and 6 bases from J, with 23 bases between. The CDR3, as DNA: TGTGCCAGTAGTATCACCGGAATCAGACAGTGGGGGCATGGCTACACCTTC. This encodes CASSITGIRQWGHGYTF.

This clonotype has ten or more counts. The V gene is TRBV7-9, the J gene TRBJ2-3; D might be TRBD2 (7 bases). The V gene's germline CDR1 is SEHNR and CDR2 FQNEAQ (reference sequence). Trimming stripped 5 bases from V and 3 bases from J, with 18 bases between. The CDR3 sequence is 16 residues long. CDR3 amino acids: CASSAPEGGGTDTQYF. Written as DNA, the CDR3 is TGTGCCAGCAGCGCCCCGGAGGGGGGGGGTACAGATACGCAGTATTTT.

This rearrangement joins TRBV7-2 to TRBJ2-1, with 7 bases matching TRBD1. Trimming took 5 bases from V and 9 from J; bases not matched to a gene: 1. Germline CDR1 and CDR2: SGHTA and FQGNSA. The CDR3 spans 11 residues. The CDR3 bases are TGTGCCAGCAGCGGGACAGTTGAGCAGTTCTTC. It translates to CASSGTVEQFF.

This clonotype has a count of ten or more. The genes are TRBV3-1 and TRBJ2-7; TRBD1 might be the D (5 bases). The CDR3 extends over 15 amino acids. Trimming pared 4 bases from V and 3 bases from J, leaving 16 bases between. Germline V gene sequence: CDR1 LGHDT, CDR2 YNNKEL (reference sequence). The CDR3 is CASSPLGRVGYEQYF. The CDR3 DNA sequence: TGTGCCAGCAGCCCTTTGGGCAGGGTGGGCTACGAGCAGTACTTC.

The V and J genes are TRBV12-3 or TRBV12-4 and TRBJ2-4; 11 nucleotides align to TRBD1. This CDR3 comprises 18 residues. The V gene end was trimmed by 6 bases and the J gene end by 0 bases; junction bases not matched to a gene: 10. In DNA form, the CDR3 reads TGTGCCAGCAGAACCGGGACAGGGGGTATTTTAGCCAAAAACATTCAGTACTTC. Its translation: CASRTGTGGILAKNIQYF.

Only a few counts were recorded for this clonotype. The chain links TRBV20-1 to TRBJ2-2, with 7 bases lining up with TRBD2. Losses at the gene ends were 4 bases for V and 2 bases for J; bases not matched to a gene: 4. Germline values: CDR1 DFQATT, CDR2 SNEGSKA (reference sequence). CDR3 length: 14 residues. The CDR3 is CSATGTTNTGELFF. In DNA, the CDR3 is TGCAGTGCTACCGGGACTACAAACACCGGGGAGCTGTTTTTT.

There are many counts of this clonotype. The chain employs TRBV11-2 and TRBJ1-3, with D unresolved. CDR3 length: 17 residues. Per the germline V gene, CDR1 is SGHAT and CDR2 is FQNNGV. The V end lost 1 base, the J end lost 0 bases, and 13 bases lay between the germline ends. The DNA for the CDR3 is TGTGCCAGCAGCTTAGGTTCGAGCGGAAACTCTGGAAACACCATATATTTT. Translated, it gives CASSLGSSGNSGNTIYF.

This clonotype was found many times. The rearrangement uses TRBV28 and TRBJ1-4, with D maybe TRBD1 (6 bases). The CDR3 contains 15 residues. V lost 8 bases, J lost 4 bases, and 17 bases lay in between. The germline gives CDR1 MDHEN, CDR2 SYDVKM. The CDR3 loop reads CASRARTAFNEKLFF. The CDR3 DNA reads as TGTGCCAGCCGGGCCCGGACAGCATTTAATGAAAAACTGTTTTTT.

J is TRBJ2-5 and V is TRBV4-1, with TRBD2 matching over 8 bases. Trimming took 0 bases from V and 2 from J; bases not matched to a gene: 11. CDR1 is MGHRA and CDR2 is YSYEKL in the germline V gene. The CDR3 contains 18 residues. For the CDR3, the DNA is TGCGCCAGCAGCCAAGACCCCCCCCCCGGGACTAGGCAAGAGACCCAGTACTTC. It translates to CASSQDPPPGTRQETQYF.

In regard to this clonotype: A much larger clone sits a single nucleotide away, making a read error possible. The V and J genes are TRBV3-1 and TRBJ2-4; TRBD2 matches at 9 bases. This CDR3 has 15 residues. Germline V gene data show CDR1 as LGHDT and CDR2 as YNNKEL (reference sequence). CDR3 sequence reads: CASSPGVAGAREQLF. The CDR3 nucleotides read TGTGCCAGCAGTCCCGGGGTAGCGGGAGCTCGGGAGCAGCTCTTC. The full variable domain, with the rest looked up from reference TRBV3-1 and TRBJ2-4, is DTAVSQTPKYLVTQMGNDKSIKCEQNLGHDTMYWYKQDSKKFLKIMFSYNNKELIINETVPNRFSPKSPDKAHLNLHINSLELGDSAVYFCASSPGVAGAREQLFGAGTRLSVL.

Note on this clonotype: This may be a read error: a much more frequent sequence differs by one nucleotide. V gene TRBV5-1 combines with J gene TRBJ2-2, with D possibly matching TRBD1 (6 bases). Germline lookup yields CDR1 SGHRS and CDR2 YFSETQ. The CDR3 sequence is 15 residues long. V was cut by 0 bases and J by 5 bases, with 11 bases left in between. The CDR3, as DNA: TGCGCCAGCAGCTTGGGGTCAGGGGTAACCGGGGAGCTGTTTTTT. Translation gives CASSLGSGVTGELFF.

This clonotype was recorded many times. The chain recombines TRBV6-2 or TRBV6-3 with TRBJ2-7; 10 positions agree with TRBD2. With 4 bases clipped from V and 5 bases from J, the junction kept 11 bases outside the gene matches. This CDR3 has 16 amino acids. Germline CDR1 reads MNHEY; CDR2 reads SVGEGT. The CDR3: CASSLTSGQELDEQYF. CDR3 nucleotide sequence: TGTGCCAGCAGTTTGACTAGCGGGCAGGAGCTAGACGAGCAGTACTTC.

The genes are TRBV20-1 and TRBJ1-6; a weak D match, TRBD1 (5 bases). Per the germline V gene, CDR1 is DFQATT and CDR2 is SNEGSKA (reference sequence). This CDR3 has 13 residues. V lost 4 bases and J 9 bases, leaving 13 bases between the germline ends. The chain's CDR3 is CSAKGIDSSPLHF. DNA for the CDR3: TGCAGTGCTAAAGGAATAGACAGTTCACCCCTCCACTTT.

This clonotype was seen only a few times. This sequence joins TRBV6-1 and TRBJ1-5, with 9 nucleotides matching TRBD1. The germline CDR1 and CDR2 sequences are MNHNS and SASEGT. V lost 2 bases and J lost 3; bases outside the gene matches: 2. There are 15 residues in the CDR3. CDR3 region: CASSERDRDNQPQHF. DNA of the CDR3: TGTGCCAGCAGTGAAAGGGACAGGGACAATCAGCCCCAGCATTTT.

Ten or more counts support this clonotype. The chain combines TRBV27 with TRBJ1-1; D is undetermined. The CDR3 has 15 residues. Trimming stripped 2 bases from V and 2 bases from J, with 12 bases between. The germline gives CDR1 MNHEY, CDR2 SMNVEV (reference sequence). The CDR3 DNA follows: TGTGCCAGCAGTTTAAGGGCTAGGGCAAACACTGAAGCTTTCTTT. It encodes CASSLRARANTEAFF.

At least ten counts were recorded for this clonotype. The chain is built from TRBV28 and TRBJ2-2, with 11 nucleotides matching TRBD2. This CDR3 is built from 16 residues. V lost 7 bases and J lost 4; bases outside the gene matches: 8. Germline V gene lookup returns CDR1 MDHEN and CDR2 SYDVKM. This chain's CDR3 is CASTLTSGTFTGELFF. CDR3 nucleotides: TGTGCCAGCACCCTGACTAGCGGGACATTCACCGGGGAGCTGTTTTTT.

In its sample, this clonotype was seen many times. The chain links TRBV7-2 to TRBJ2-3, with 11 bases aligning to TRBD1. Per the germline V gene, CDR1 is SGHTA and CDR2 is FQGNSA. The V and J ends lost 5 bases and 4 bases, in that order; junction bases with no gene match: 8. The CDR3 totals 16 residues. CDR3 amino acids: CASSHWTGGEPDTQYF. The CDR3 nucleotides read TGTGCCAGCAGCCACTGGACAGGGGGCGAACCAGATACGCAGTATTTT.

As regards this clonotype: The junction and the germline gene differ at one end; a read error may be behind it. The chain links TRBV12-3 or TRBV12-4 to TRBJ2-1, with a weak D call TRBD1 (6 bases). The CDR3 length is 17 residues. The CDR3: CASSLGVQGIAYNEQFF. The CDR3 bases are TGTGCCAGTAGTTTAGGGGTACAGGGCATCGCCTACAATGAGCAGTTCTTC.

The V call is TRBV3-1, the J call TRBJ2-6; D not resolved. The CDR3 spans 15 residues. Germline V gene lookup returns CDR1 LGHDT and CDR2 YNNKEL (reference sequence). Between the trimmed V and J ends, which lost 1 base and 6 bases, there was a span of 10 bases. CDR3: CASSQGWALANVLTF. CDR3 sequence (DNA): TGTGCCAGCAGCCAAGGGTGGGCTCTGGCCAACGTCCTGACTTTC.

The chain couples TRBV20-1 to TRBJ1-1; maybe TRBD1 (5 bases). The V gene lost 6 bases and the J gene lost 0 bases, with 17 bases spanning the gap. From germline, CDR1 is DFQATT and CDR2 SNEGSKA (reference sequence). CDR3 length: 15 amino acids. The CDR3 loop is CSAQWDARVNTEAFF. CDR3 in DNA: TGCAGTGCCCAATGGGACGCCCGGGTGAACACTGAAGCTTTCTTT.

The chain combines TRBV27 with TRBJ2-3; TRBD1 matches 9 bases. The DNA end is more similar to TRBJ2-7, so the J call may be wrong. The CDR3 is 19 amino acids. Germline V gives CDR1 MNHEY, CDR2 SMNVEV (reference sequence). As DNA, the CDR3 is TGTGCCAGCAGTTCCCAACCTAGGGACAGGGTATCCTACACCTACGAGCAGTACTTC. Its protein is CASSSQPRDRVSYTYEQYF.

In this sample, this clonotype turned up many times. This chain links TRBV6-5 with TRBJ2-2; D not resolved. CDR1 and CDR2 (germline): MNHEY, SVGAGI. Trimming pared 0 bases from V and 5 bases from J, leaving 7 bases between. CDR3 length: 14 residues. Written as DNA, the CDR3 is TGTGCCAGCAGTTACTCTCTGTCTACCGGGGAGCTGTTTTTT. Its translation is CASSYSLSTGELFF.

Ten or more counts support this clonotype. The chain employs TRBV2 and TRBJ2-3; D remains unclear. Trimming left V 7 bases short and J 7 bases short, with 18 bases between. This CDR3 has 14 amino acids. Germline-derived CDR1 and CDR2 are SNHLY and FYNNEI. DNA for the CDR3: TGTGCCAGCACTAGTCTCTCAACTCAAAATACGCAGTATTTT. Translation gives CASTSLSTQNTQYF.

This clonotype was detected many times. The chain couples TRBV4-1 to TRBJ2-5, with TRBD2 as a possible D gene (5 bases). In germline, CDR1 is MGHRA, CDR2 YSYEKL. The CDR3 contains 16 residues. The V end was cut by 1 base, the J end by 0 bases, with 12 bases between. The CDR3 coding sequence is TGCGCCAGCAGCCAAGGGCGAGCGGTAAACCAAGAGACCCAGTACTTC. It specifies CASSQGRAVNQETQYF.

The chain links TRBV5-1 to TRBJ1-1; D gene unclear. This CDR3 spans 14 amino acids. CDR1 is SGHRS, CDR2 YFSETQ, per germline. Trimming pared 4 bases from V and 4 bases from J, leaving 14 bases between. CDR3 nucleotides: TGCGCCAGCAGCCCGGAGGTGGGCAGCACTGAAGCTTTCTTT. Its protein is CASSPEVGSTEAFF.

This clonotype was seen repeatedly, ten times or more. The chain combines TRBV27 with TRBJ2-3; maybe TRBD2 (6 bases). CDR1 is MNHEY and CDR2 is SMNVEV in the germline V gene (reference sequence). Trimming took 2 bases from V and 4 from J, leaving 13 bases between them. This CDR3 has 15 amino acids. In DNA form, the CDR3 reads TGTGCCAGCAGTTTAATGCGGGACTCATCAGATACGCAGTATTTT. The encoded protein is CASSLMRDSSDTQYF.